A single sample is the source of the 13 T cell receptor beta chains below, sequenced in a study of blood T cell repertoires in COVID-19. This table comes from immunoSEQ multiplex PCR, and its TCRdb copy is limited to in-frame clones, with some not included. The sample includes over 250,000 clones, 85% to 90% of them seen just once. The specimen sequenced was PBMCs or T cells enriched from blood (not recorded which). The receptors were sampled from a woman aged 18-29 years who had recovered from COVID-19.

This sequence joins TRBV6-5 and TRBJ2-7, with TRBD1 matching over 9 bases. Germline V gene lookup returns CDR1 MNHEY and CDR2 SVGAGI. The CDR3 totals 14 residues. With 4 bases clipped from V and 5 bases from J, the junction kept 6 bases outside the gene matches. The CDR3: CASSLGQGTDEQYF. CDR3 DNA: TGTGCCAGCAGTTTAGGACAGGGGACGGACGAGCAGTACTTC.

The chain uses TRBV5-1 and TRBJ2-7, with 10 nucleotides matching TRBD2. The germline CDR1 and CDR2 sequences are SGHRS and YFSETQ. The CDR3 sequence is 16 residues long. J gave up 3 bases and V 4 bases, and 10 bases lay outside the gene matches. The CDR3 region is CASSPQKRGGHYEQYF. The CDR3 DNA reads as TGCGCCAGCAGCCCTCAAAAGCGGGGGGGCCACTACGAGCAGTACTTC.

The V and J genes are TRBV20-1 and TRBJ2-3; TRBD2 matches at 12 bases. This CDR3 spans 17 amino acids. Germline V gene data show CDR1 as DFQATT and CDR2 as SNEGSKA (reference sequence). Trimming cost V 3 bases and J 1 base; bases outside gene matches: 8. The CDR3 coding sequence is TGCAGTGCTAGTCCACTAGCGGGGGGCCCCGGCACAGATACGCAGTATTTT. Amino acid sequence: CSASPLAGGPGTDTQYF.

V and J are TRBV5-1 and TRBJ2-5; D may be TRBD1 (5 bases). The CDR3 is made up of 13 amino acids. The germline CDR1 and CDR2 sequences are SGHRS and YFSETQ. Trimming removed 6 bases at V and 2 bases at J, with 11 bases between. The CDR3 DNA reads as TGCGCCAGCACCCTAACAGGACAAGAGACCCAGTACTTC. Translated: CASTLTGQETQYF.

This clone was detected once. The genes are TRBV28 and TRBJ1-2; TRBD1 matches 8 bases. With 5 bases clipped from V and 0 bases from J, the junction kept 20 bases outside the gene matches. CDR1 and CDR2 (germline): MDHEN, SYDVKM. The CDR3 runs 20 residues. CDR3 amino acids: CASSSRRPGQVKQANYGYTF. The DNA for the CDR3 is TGTGCCAGCAGTAGCAGACGTCCGGGACAGGTGAAACAAGCTAACTATGGCTACACCTTC.

The rearrangement joins TRBV13 to TRBJ1-1; TRBD1 matches at 7 bases. V lost 5 bases and J lost 2; bases outside the gene matches: 11. CDR3 length: 16 amino acids. In germline, CDR1 is PRHDT, CDR2 FYEKMQ (reference sequence). The chain's CDR3 is CASSLMRGPSNTEAFF. Written as DNA, the CDR3 is TGTGCCAGCAGCCTTATGAGGGGGCCAAGCAACACTGAAGCTTTCTTT.

The CDR3 DNA reads as TGTGCCAGCTCATCCGGGTTGGACTACACCTTC. Its translation: CASSSGLDYTF. The chain links TRBV18 to TRBJ1-2; unclear D gene. Trimming shortened V by 5 bases and J by 10 bases, and 11 bases separated the two germline ends. The CDR3 runs 11 residues. Germline CDR1 reads KGHSH; CDR2 reads LQKENI.

The rearrangement uses TRBV10-2 and TRBJ1-6; D unclear. The CDR3 runs 15 residues. Per the germline V gene, CDR1 is WSHSY and CDR2 is SAAADI. With 7 bases removed from V and 6 bases from J, the gap between germline ends came to 16 bases. Here the CDR3 DNA reads TGCGCCAGCACGGAGCTTGACCCAGCTAATTCACCCCTCCACTTT. This gives the protein CASTELDPANSPLHF.

The chain links TRBV19 to TRBJ1-4, with D tentatively TRBD1 (6 bases). Germline CDR1 LNHDA, CDR2 SQIVND (reference sequence). V dropped 11 bases and J dropped 3 bases, with 13 bases sitting between them. This CDR3 contains 13 residues. The CDR3 loop reads CACGGAANEKLFF. For the CDR3, the DNA is TGTGCCTGCGGGGGGGCGGCTAATGAAAAACTGTTTTTT.

The V call is TRBV3-1 (or the pseudogene TRBV3-2), the J call TRBJ1-1; D is perhaps TRBD1 (5 bases). The germline V and J ends were trimmed by 0 bases and 6 bases, with 11 bases remaining between them. This CDR3 has 14 amino acids. CDR1 LGHDT and CDR2 YNNKEL come from the germline V gene (reference sequence). The CDR3 region is CASSQDRNRPEAFF. CDR3 coding DNA: TGTGCCAGCAGCCAAGATCGAAACAGGCCTGAAGCTTTCTTT.

This sequence joins TRBV11-2 and TRBJ1-3; D gene unclear. V lost 0 bases and J 6 bases, leaving 12 bases between the germline ends. Germline values: CDR1 SGHAT, CDR2 FQNNGV. This CDR3 spans 15 amino acids. The CDR3 region is CASSLDLRGENTIYF. In DNA form, the CDR3 reads TGTGCCAGCAGCTTAGATCTTCGGGGTGAAAACACCATATATTTT. The whole variable domain, remainder taken from reference TRBV11-2 and TRBJ1-3, is EAGVAQSPRYKIIEKRQSVAFWCNPISGHATLYWYQQILGQGPKLLIQFQNNGVVDDSQLPKDRFSAERLKGVDSTLKIQPAKLEDSAVYLCASSLDLRGENTIYFGEGSWLTVV.

The genes are TRBV10-1 and TRBJ1-5, with 10 bases identical to TRBD1. The germline V gene encodes CDR1 WNHNN and CDR2 SYGVQD (reference sequence). V dropped 6 bases and J dropped 3; count of bases not matched to a gene: 14. The CDR3 extends over 18 amino acids. CDR3 residues: CASRPELWTGGTNQPQHF. The DNA for the CDR3 is TGCGCCAGCAGGCCAGAATTGTGGACAGGGGGTACCAATCAGCCCCAGCATTTT.

V is TRBV6-5 and J is TRBJ2-7, with 7 nucleotides matching TRBD2. Germline CDR1 and CDR2: MNHEY and SVGAGI. The CDR3 is 11 amino acids. Trimming took 8 bases from V and 5 from J; bases not matched to a gene: 3. CDR3 bases: TGTGCCAGCGGGAGGGTCCACGAGCAGTACTTC. Translating it yields CASGRVHEQYF.